These T cell receptor beta chains were read from a single sample in a study of Graves' ophthalmopathy and Graves' hyperthyroidism. TCRdb re-called the multiplex PCR reads through MiXCR, storing one row per CDR3 protein. Altogether 450,000 to 600,000 distinct CDR3 sequences are present, 35% to 45% being singletons, with the ten largest covering roughly 4.5%. Material: peripheral blood or thyroid tissue (not recorded which). The receptors shown here come from an adult man with Graves' hyperthyroidism. CDR3s include the opening cysteine and the closing phenylalanine or tryptophan. The D gene is left open where the match is weak. For some rows the clone size is stated as once, few or many, or as a class when expanded; others skip it.

D	J	size	V	CDR3	DNA
TRBD2	TRBJ2-2	.	TRBV30	CAWSPRTSSNTGELFF	TGTGCCTGGAGTCCTAGGACTAGCTCAAACACCGGGGAGCTGTTTTTT
.	TRBJ1-1	.	TRBV7-2	CASSLVGYMNTEAFF	TGTGCCAGCAGCTTAGTCGGGTACATGAACACTGAAGCTTTCTTT
.	TRBJ1-1	many	TRBV7-3	CASSPRAGMNTEAFF	TGTGCCAGCAGCCCCCGGGCGGGAATGAACACTGAAGCTTTCTTT
.	TRBJ1-5	.	TRBV9	CASSVGGVGQPQHF	TGTGCCAGCAGCGTAGGAGGGGTCGGGCAGCCCCAGCATTTT
TRBD2	TRBJ2-5	.	TRBV10-3	CAISDASGMVETQYF	TGTGCCATCAGTGATGCCAGCGGGATGGTGGAGACCCAGTACTTC
.	TRBJ2-6	many	TRBV2	CASLYGRDRVKGANVLTF	TGTGCCAGCCTATACGGGAGGGACAGGGTAAAAGGGGCCAACGTCCTGACTTTC
.	TRBJ1-1	.	TRBV20-1	CSARDSGKREAFF	TGCAGTGCTAGAGATTCTGGGAAGAGGGAAGCTTTCTTT
.	TRBJ2-2	many	TRBV2	CASNPTQNTGELFF	TGTGCCAGCAACCCGACACAGAACACCGGGGAGCTGTTTTTT
TRBD2	TRBJ2-3	few	TRBV29-1	CSVDVAGFADTQYF	TGCAGCGTCGATGTAGCGGGATTTGCAGATACGCAGTATTTT
TRBD2	TRBJ2-7	few	TRBV29-1	CSVRSGSINEQYF	TGCAGCGTTCGGAGCGGGAGTATCAACGAGCAGTACTTC
.	TRBJ2-7	many	TRBV6-5	CASRGTGTAPYEQYF	TGTGCCAGCAGAGGTACCGGGACTGCTCCCTACGAGCAGTACTTC
TRBD1	TRBJ1-5	.	TRBV29-1	CSSYRAGQSNQPQHF	TGCAGCAGTTACCGAGCGGGACAGAGTAATCAGCCCCAGCATTTT
.	TRBJ1-5	many	TRBV15	CATSRGDLGQHSNQPQHF	TGTGCCACCAGCAGAGGCGATCTAGGACAGCATAGCAATCAGCCCCAGCATTTT
.	TRBJ2-2	.	TRBV19	CASSIRQGHTGELFF	TGTGCCAGTAGTATAAGGCAGGGGCACACCGGGGAGCTGTTTTTT
.	TRBJ1-4	.	TRBV28	CASSWGRGKLFF	TGTGCCAGCAGTTGGGGCAGGGGAAAACTGTTTTTT
.	TRBJ1-3	once	TRBV7-2	CASSLDVRPGNTIYF	TGTGCCAGCAGCTTAGATGTTCGGCCTGGAAACACCATATATTTT
.	TRBJ2-5	.	TRBV15	CATSSWGETQYF	TGTGCCACCAGCAGCTGGGGGGAGACCCAGTACTTC
TRBD1	TRBJ2-2	many	TRBV10-2	CASGRTGGTGELFF	TGCGCCAGCGGTAGGACAGGGGGGACCGGGGAGCTGTTTTTT
TRBD1	TRBJ1-5	few	TRBV2	CASSRPGQGMANQPQHF	TGTGCCAGCAGTCGTCCGGGACAGGGGATGGCCAATCAGCCCCAGCATTTT
TRBD1	TRBJ2-7	.	TRBV7-9	CASSPTGTGEQYF	TGTGCCAGCAGCCCAACCGGGACAGGCGAGCAGTACTTC
TRBD1	TRBJ1-1	.	TRBV12-3/TRBV12-4	CASSSHRGLNTEAFF	TGTGCCAGCAGTTCTCACAGGGGATTGAACACTGAAGCTTTCTTT
.	TRBJ1-2	many	TRBV7-9	CASSRLSGDAVYGYTF	TGTGCCAGCAGCCGGTTATCAGGGGACGCGGTCTATGGCTACACCTTC
TRBD2	TRBJ2-1	few	TRBV11-2	CASSFRLADRYNEQFF	TGTGCCAGCAGCTTCCGACTAGCGGACCGCTACAATGAGCAGTTCTTC
.	TRBJ2-6	.	TRBV4-1	CASSQGDNVLTF	TGCGCCAGCAGCCAGGGGGATAACGTCCTGACTTTC
TRBD1	TRBJ2-7	many	TRBV9	CASSARDRDYEQYF	TGTGCCAGCAGCGCCCGGGACAGAGACTACGAGCAGTACTTC
TRBD1	TRBJ2-7	many	TRBV29-1	CSARDRPNDYEQYF	TGCAGCGCTCGGGACAGACCAAATGACTACGAGCAGTACTTC
TRBD1	TRBJ1-2	once	TRBV2	CAGPGTANYGYTF	TGTGCTGGACCCGGGACAGCTAACTATGGCTACACCTTC
.	TRBJ2-1	.	TRBV20-1	CSARGPSLQFF	TGCAGTGCTCGGGGACCGTCCCTCCAGTTCTTC
.	TRBJ1-2	.	TRBV20-1	CSASQGSEYGYTF	TGCAGTGCTAGTCAGGGCTCAGAATATGGCTACACCTTC
.	TRBJ2-5	few	TRBV28	CGSSQETQYF	TGTGGGTCTTCTCAAGAGACCCAGTACTTC
.	TRBJ2-2	.	TRBV29-1	CSVSAGQQANTGELFF	TGCAGCGTTTCCGCGGGACAGCAAGCGAACACCGGGGAGCTGTTTTTT
.	TRBJ2-7	many	TRBV20-1	CSATRDRTYEQYF	TGCAGTGCTACCCGGGACCGCACCTACGAGCAGTACTTC
.	TRBJ2-6	many	TRBV7-6	CASSLRTASSSGANVLTF	TGTGCCAGCAGCCTTAGGACAGCCTCAAGCTCTGGGGCCAACGTCCTGACTTTC
TRBD1	TRBJ1-1	.	TRBV12-3/TRBV12-4	CASSQGQGGEAFF	TGTGCCAGCAGTCAGGGACAGGGCGGTGAAGCTTTCTTT
TRBD2	TRBJ2-7	.	TRBV10-3	CAISETSGPGEQYF	TGTGCCATCAGTGAGACTAGCGGGCCGGGGGAGCAGTACTTC
.	TRBJ1-5	.	TRBV6-1	CASSGRTGNQPRHF	TGTGCCAGCAGTGGTAGGACCGGGAACCAGCCCCGGCATTTT
.	TRBJ1-4	.	TRBV7-9	CASTLAGGRKEKLFF	TGTGCCAGCACGCTAGCGGGGGGCAGGAAGGAAAAACTGTTTTTT
.	TRBJ1-2	few	TRBV3-1	CASSQRQGGSYTF	TGTGCCAGCAGCCAACGGCAGGGAGGGAGCTACACCTTC
.	TRBJ1-1	many	TRBV10-3	CAISGTQGTPEAFF	TGTGCCATCAGTGGAACGCAGGGTACCCCTGAAGCTTTCTTT
TRBD1	TRBJ2-7	.	TRBV12-3/TRBV12-4	CASSLGTGSEQYF	TGTGCCAGCAGTCTCGGGACAGGGAGCGAGCAGTACTTC
TRBD2	TRBJ2-5	.	TRBV20-1	CSALAGQETQYF	TGCAGTGCCCTAGCGGGACAAGAGACCCAGTACTTC
TRBD1	TRBJ2-6	many	TRBV9	CASSAEGQGAPGANVLTF	TGTGCCAGCAGCGCCGAGGGACAGGGGGCGCCTGGGGCCAACGTCCTGACTTTC
TRBD1	TRBJ1-5	.	TRBV28	CASSLTGTEYSNQPQHF	TGTGCCAGCAGTTTAACCGGGACAGAGTATAGCAATCAGCCCCAGCATTTT
TRBD1	TRBJ1-1	.	TRBV10-3	CAIRGDRDTEAFF	TGTGCCATCAGGGGGGACAGGGACACTGAAGCTTTCTTT
.	TRBJ2-2	many	TRBV7-8	CASSRDQGRAGELFF	TGTGCCAGCAGCCGCGACCAGGGCCGCGCCGGGGAGCTGTTTTTT
.	TRBJ1-1	many	TRBV12-3/TRBV12-4	CASSLGYTEAFF	TGTGCCAGCAGTTTAGGGTACACTGAAGCTTTCTTT
TRBD1	TRBJ2-5	many	TRBV11-1	CASSLTRTGEETQYF	TGTGCCAGCAGCCTTACGCGGACAGGAGAAGAGACCCAGTACTTC
.	TRBJ1-1	few	TRBV5-1	CASSLDREYAFF	TGCGCCAGCAGCTTGGACCGAGAGTACGCTTTCTTT
.	TRBJ2-2	.	TRBV9	CASSVVLGSGELFF	TGTGCCAGCAGCGTAGTATTGGGGTCCGGGGAGCTGTTTTTT
TRBD2	TRBJ2-7	.	TRBV20-1	CSARGKRGSSYNEQYF	TGCAGTGCTAGAGGCAAGCGGGGTAGCTCCTACAATGAGCAGTACTTC
.	TRBJ1-1	many	TRBV7-6	CASSRGRRTEAFF	TGTGCCAGCAGCCGAGGACGAAGGACTGAAGCTTTCTTT
.	TRBJ1-4	few	TRBV7-3	CAWSDGEKLFF	TGTGCCTGGAGTGATGGGGAAAAACTGTTTTTT
.	TRBJ2-5	many	TRBV29-1	CSVEGTETQYF	TGCAGCGTTGAGGGTACCGAGACCCAGTACTTC
.	TRBJ1-2	many	TRBV15	CATSRGNSWGLDYTF	TGTGCCACCAGCAGAGGCAACTCATGGGGACTTGACTACACCTTC
TRBD2	TRBJ2-3	.	TRBV11-2	CASSPQLTSGSTDTQYF	TGTGCCAGCAGCCCGCAACTGACTAGCGGGAGCACAGATACGCAGTATTTT